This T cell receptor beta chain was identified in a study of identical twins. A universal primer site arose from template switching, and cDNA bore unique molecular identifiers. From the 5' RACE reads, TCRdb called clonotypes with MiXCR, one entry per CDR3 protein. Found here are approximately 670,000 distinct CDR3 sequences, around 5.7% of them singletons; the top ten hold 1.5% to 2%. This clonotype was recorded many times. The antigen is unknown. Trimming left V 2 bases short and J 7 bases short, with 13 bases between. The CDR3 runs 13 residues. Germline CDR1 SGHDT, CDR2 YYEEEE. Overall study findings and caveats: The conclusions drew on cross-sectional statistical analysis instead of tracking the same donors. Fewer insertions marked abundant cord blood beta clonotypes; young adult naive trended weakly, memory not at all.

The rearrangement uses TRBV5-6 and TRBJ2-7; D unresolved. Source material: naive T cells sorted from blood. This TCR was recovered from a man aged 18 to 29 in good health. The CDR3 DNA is TGTGCCAGCAGCTTAGGAGAGTCACGGGAGCAGTACTTC. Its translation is CASSLGESREQYF.